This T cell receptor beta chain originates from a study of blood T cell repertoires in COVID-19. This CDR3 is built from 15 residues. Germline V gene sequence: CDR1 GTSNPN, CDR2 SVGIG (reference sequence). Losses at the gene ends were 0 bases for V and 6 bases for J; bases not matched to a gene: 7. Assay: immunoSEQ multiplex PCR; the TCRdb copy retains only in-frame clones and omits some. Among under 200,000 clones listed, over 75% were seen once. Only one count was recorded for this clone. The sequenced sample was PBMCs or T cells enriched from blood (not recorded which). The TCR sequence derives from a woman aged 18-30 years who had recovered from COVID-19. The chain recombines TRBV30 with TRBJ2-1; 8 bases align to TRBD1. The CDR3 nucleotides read TGTGCCTGGAGTGTACTAGGGACAGGCAGCAATGAGCAGTTCTTC. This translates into CAWSVLGTGSNEQFF.